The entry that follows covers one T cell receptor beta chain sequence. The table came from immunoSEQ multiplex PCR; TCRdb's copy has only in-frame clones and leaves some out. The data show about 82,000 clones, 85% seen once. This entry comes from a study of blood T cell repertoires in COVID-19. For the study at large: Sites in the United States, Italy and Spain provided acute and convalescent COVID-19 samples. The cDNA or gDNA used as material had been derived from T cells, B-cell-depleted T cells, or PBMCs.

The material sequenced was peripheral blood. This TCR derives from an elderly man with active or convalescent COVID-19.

As DNA, the CDR3 is TGTGCCAGCAGCCACAGACTAGCGGGAGAGGCAGATACGCAGTATTTT. This encodes CASSHRLAGEADTQYF. The chain links TRBV4-2 to TRBJ2-3; 12 positions match TRBD2. The CDR3 covers 16 residues. Trimming took 3 bases from V and 4 from J; bases not matched to a gene: 5. Per germline, CDR1 LGHNA and CDR2 YNFKEQ.